This TCR beta chain originates from a study of T cell repertoires in cytomegalovirus infection. Trimming cost V 5 bases and J 5 bases, with 15 bases left between them. The CDR3 covers 15 residues. Germline V CDR1 and CDR2: MRHNA, SNTAGT. Each CDR3 protein is one row after TCRdb ran MiXCR on the reads. This sample has approximately 76,000 distinct CDR3 sequences, with around 3.4% found just once. This clonotype was found many times. J is TRBJ1-4 and V is TRBV6-4; tentative D call: TRBD1 (5 bases). This TCR came from a human donor in good health (CMV status not recorded). Some clones in this sample may be carry-over from other donors' samples. Sequencing was carried out using PBMCs. The CDR3 nucleotides read TGTGCCAGCAGTCCGGACGGCGGGGGAAATGAAAAACTGTTTTTT. It specifies CASSPDGGGNEKLFF.